This is a list of T cell receptor beta chains from one sample in a study of identifying expanded T cells in peripheral blood. Sequencing used immunoSEQ multiplex PCR; TCRdb keeps in-frame clones, though not all of them. The data show some 130,000 clones, with approximately 86% seen just once and about 8% held by the top ten. Sample: blood. Every receptor here comes from a person between 18 and 75 years old in good health. The CDR3 runs from the conserved cysteine through the conserved F or W. The D gene is left open where the match is weak. The size of a clone is reported for some rows only, either as once, few or many, or as a class for expanded clones.

V	D	J	size	DNA	CDR3
TRBV27	TRBD1	TRBJ1-1	NA	TGTGCCGGTATTCCGGGACAGGGGATTCGCGGCAGGACTTTCTTT	CAGIPGQGIRGRTFF
TRBV19	NA	TRBJ2-2	NA	TGTGCCAGTAGTATCAGCGGCAGGGGTCCGAACACCGGGGAGCTGTTTTTT	CASSISGRGPNTGELFF
TRBV4-3	TRBD1	TRBJ1-3	few	TGCGCCAGCAGCCCAGGGACAGGGGCGGGAAACACCATATATTTT	CASSPGTGAGNTIYF
TRBV27	NA	TRBJ1-1	NA	TGTGCCAGCAGTTCCCAGGGACCGATGAACACTGAAGCTTTCTTT	CASSSQGPMNTEAFF
TRBV5-1	TRBD2	TRBJ2-7	NA	TGCGCCAGCAGCTTCAGCGGGGGGGACTACGAGCAGTACTTC	CASSFSGGDYEQYF
TRBV5-4	NA	TRBJ2-3	NA	TGTGCCAGCAGCCCGGGAGACAGAACAGATACGCAGTATTTT	CASSPGDRTDTQYF
TRBV4-1	TRBD1	TRBJ2-7	NA	TGCGCCAGCAGCCAAGCGAGACAGGGCTACGAGCAGTACTTC	CASSQARQGYEQYF
TRBV7-6	NA	TRBJ2-7	NA	TGTGCCAGCAGCTTAGAGGGGAATGCCGGTTACGAGCAGTACTTC	CASSLEGNAGYEQYF
TRBV5-1	TRBD1	TRBJ1-4	NA	TGCGCCAGCAGCTCCACAGGGGAACCTAATGAAAAACTGTTTTTT	CASSSTGEPNEKLFF
TRBV19	NA	TRBJ1-4	NA	TGTGCCAGTAGTATAGGGCGGCAGCCGATCAGAAGACTGTTTTTT	CASSIGRQPIRRLFF
TRBV2	NA	TRBJ1-5	NA	TGTGCCAGCAGCAGACAGGCGGGGGGCAATCAGCCCCAGCATTTT	CASSRQAGGNQPQHF
TRBV6-1	NA	TRBJ1-1	NA	TGTGCCAGCAGCGGGGGGAACACTGAAGCTTTCTTT	CASSGGNTEAFF
TRBV10-3	NA	TRBJ2-5	NA	TGTGCCATCAAACGGGCCCCCGGATCGGAGACCCAGTACTTC	CAIKRAPGSETQYF
TRBV6-5	TRBD1	TRBJ1-4	NA	TGTGCCAGCAGTGGCCCAGGACAGGGTCATGAAAAACTGTTTTTT	CASSGPGQGHEKLFF
TRBV27	NA	TRBJ1-3	few	TGTGCCAGCAGTTTGTTAGGGAACGGAAACACCATATATTTT	CASSLLGNGNTIYF
TRBV19	TRBD1	TRBJ2-7	NA	TGTGCCAGTAGGGATCGGGACAGGGTCTCCTACGAGCAGTACTTC	CASRDRDRVSYEQYF
TRBV5-6	TRBD1	TRBJ1-4	NA	TGTGCCAGCAGCCCGACAGGGAGAGAAAAACTGTTTTTT	CASSPTGREKLFF
TRBV2	NA	TRBJ2-7	NA	TGTGCCAGCAAAGGGGGCTCCTACGAGCAGTACTTC	CASKGGSYEQYF
TRBV28	NA	TRBJ1-1	NA	TGTGCCAGCAGTTCCTCGGACTGGTCCACTGAAGCTTTCTTT	CASSSSDWSTEAFF
TRBV6-1	NA	TRBJ1-3	NA	TGTGCCAGCAGTGCCCCTGGCGGACAGATCTCTGGAAACACCATATATTTT	CASSAPGGQISGNTIYF
TRBV18	NA	TRBJ1-1	NA	TGTGCCAGCTCACCGGGGACAAACACTGAAGCTTTCTTT	CASSPGTNTEAFF
TRBV28	NA	TRBJ1-5	once	TGTGCCAGCAGTCCCGCCTCAGGGAGTCGGAATCAGCCCCAGCATTTT	CASSPASGSRNQPQHF
TRBV6-5	NA	TRBJ1-5	NA	TGTGCCAGTCACGAGGGGGGAGTTGGCAATCAGCCCCAGCATTTT	CASHEGGVGNQPQHF
TRBV5-1	TRBD1	TRBJ2-7	NA	TGCGCCAGCAGCTTGGAGGGACAGGTTGCCTACGAGCAGTACTTC	CASSLEGQVAYEQYF
TRBV5-4	TRBD1	TRBJ2-1	NA	TGTGCCAGCAGCACGGGACAGAAGAATGAGCAGTTCTTC	CASSTGQKNEQFF
TRBV7-2	TRBD2	TRBJ2-3	NA	TGTGCCAGCAGCTCTCGGACTAGCGGGACGAAAGATACGCAGTATTTT	CASSSRTSGTKDTQYF
TRBV6-1	TRBD1	TRBJ1-5	NA	TGTGCCAGCAGTTTACAGGGGAACCAGCCCCAGCATTTT	CASSLQGNQPQHF
TRBV2	NA	TRBJ1-2	NA	TGTGCCAGTAACAGTGACCTCTATGGCTACACCTTC	CASNSDLYGYTF
TRBV10-3	TRBD1	TRBJ1-2	few	TGTGCCATCAGGCCGGGACAGGGTAACTATGGCTACACCTTC	CAIRPGQGNYGYTF
TRBV10-1	TRBD1	TRBJ2-3	NA	TGCGCCAGCGGCCAGGACAGGGCGGCAGATACGCAGTATTTT	CASGQDRAADTQYF
TRBV4-1	NA	TRBJ1-5	once	TGCGCCAGCAGCCAAGACCGGGACCCCAATCAGCCCCAGCATTTT	CASSQDRDPNQPQHF
TRBV30	TRBD1	TRBJ1-6	NA	TGTGCCTGGAGTGTTACCCAGCGACAGGGGAGCCTTTCACCCCTCCACTTT	CAWSVTQRQGSLSPLHF
TRBV4-2	NA	TRBJ1-2	NA	TGTGCCAGCAGCCAAGAAAGTGGCTACACCTTC	CASSQESGYTF
TRBV4-3	NA	TRBJ2-1	NA	TGCGCCAGCAGCCCTCAGGGGCTCGATGAGCAGTTCTTC	CASSPQGLDEQFF
TRBV7-2	NA	TRBJ1-1	NA	TGTGCCAGCAGCCGCTTATTGAACACTGAAGCTTTCTTT	CASSRLLNTEAFF
TRBV28	TRBD1	TRBJ1-5	NA	TGTGCCAGCAGTGACAGGGCCCAGCATTTT	CASSDRAQHF
TRBV19	TRBD2	TRBJ2-1	NA	TGTGCCAGTAGTACCCTGACTAGCGACTCCTACAATGAGCAGTTCTTC	CASSTLTSDSYNEQFF
TRBV18	TRBD1	TRBJ2-3	NA	TGTGCCAGCTCACCACCGGGACAGGGGACAGATACGCAGTATTTT	CASSPPGQGTDTQYF
TRBV11-2	NA	TRBJ2-1	NA	TGTGCCAGCAGTTTTCGGGGGCAAGGTGAGCAGTTCTTC	CASSFRGQGEQFF
TRBV12-5	NA	TRBJ2-3	NA	TGTGCTACCAAATCCGGGACACCTAGCACAGATACGCAGTATTTT	CATKSGTPSTDTQYF
TRBV5-1	NA	TRBJ2-1	NA	TGCGCCAGCACCCCCGACATTCCCTCCTACAATGAGCAGTTCTTC	CASTPDIPSYNEQFF
TRBV9	NA	TRBJ1-6	NA	TGTGCCAGCTCCGGGCAAAGTAATTCACCCCTCCACTTT	CASSGQSNSPLHF
TRBV14	NA	TRBJ2-1	NA	TGTGCCAGCAGCCAACTGGGGCCAGTGGCCTACAATGAGCAGTTCTTC	CASSQLGPVAYNEQFF